This record covers a single T cell receptor (beta chain). This sample stems from a study of OX40 agonist ivuxolimab in advanced cancers. Here immunoSEQ multiplex PCR was the method, and the copy in TCRdb shows in-frame clones only, minus some. The sample holds 55,000 to 90,000 clones, 80% to 90% seen once. This CDR3 region has 13 residues. V was shortened by 3 bases and J by 4 bases, with 8 bases between the two germline ends. Looked up from germline, CDR1 is SGHRS and CDR2 is YFSETQ. This receptor was identified in an adult with an advanced solid tumor such as melanoma, head and neck, liver or kidney cancer. This sample comprised CD4+ or CD8+ T cells sorted from blood, obtained in a trial of the OX40 agonist ivuxolimab. The V gene is TRBV5-1, the J gene TRBJ1-3; D remains ambiguous. Here the CDR3 DNA reads TGCGCCAGCAGCTCTCCTTCCGGAAACACCATATATTTT. This gives the protein CASSSPSGNTIYF. The full variable domain, completed using reference TRBV5-1 and TRBJ1-3, is KAGVTQTPRYLIKTRGQQVTLSCSPISGHRSVSWYQQTPGQGLQFLFEYFSETQRNKGNFPGRFSGRQFSNSRSEMNVSTLELGDSALYLCASSSPSGNTIYFGEGSWLTVV.